The 32 T cell receptor beta chains below were found in one sample sequenced in a study of PD-L1 blockade in urothelial cancer. Libraries were prepared by immunoSEQ multiplex PCR; TCRdb keeps only in-frame clonotypes and omits some of them. Among 50,000 or so clones listed, around three quarters were seen once. This sample comprised PBMCs, obtained around atezolizumab (anti-PD-L1) treatment. These TCRs come from an older man with urothelial cancer.

The rearrangement joins TRBV11-3 to TRBJ2-7; TRBD2 agrees at 15 bases. Germline V gives CDR1 SGHNT, CDR2 YENEEA. CDR3 length equals 15 residues. With V trimmed by 5 bases and J by 12 bases, 11 bases remained unmatched. This CDR3 is CASSAPGTSGRQRYF. The CDR3 nucleotides read TGTGCCAGCAGCGCCCCCGGGACTAGCGGGAGGCAGCGGTACTTC.

This clone was picked up many times. The chain employs TRBV4-3 and TRBJ1-2; 10 nucleotides line up with TRBD1. V shed 0 bases and J 3 bases; nucleotides not matched to a gene: 1. The CDR3 covers 15 residues. Germline-derived CDR1 and CDR2 are LGHNA and YSLEER. The CDR3 sequence: CASSQDGTGDYGYTF. The CDR3 nucleotides are TGCGCCAGCAGCCAAGATGGGACAGGGGACTATGGCTACACCTTC.

The J gene is TRBJ1-4, the V gene TRBV28; 9 bases agree with TRBD1. The CDR3 consists of 17 residues. CDR1 MDHEN and CDR2 SYDVKM come from the germline V gene. V was clipped by 3 bases and J by 2 bases; unmatched bases: 7. In nucleotides, the CDR3 is TGTGCCAGCAGTTTTTACAGGGGGCGGCGGACTAATGAAAAACTGTTTTTT. It is translated as CASSFYRGRRTNEKLFF. The full variable domain, rest sourced from reference TRBV28 and TRBJ1-4, is DVKVTQSSRYLVKRTGEKVFLECVQDMDHENMFWYRQDPGLGLRLIYFSYDVKMKEKGDIPEGYSVSREKKERFSLILESASTNQTSMYLCASSFYRGRRTNEKLFFGSGTQLSVL.

This clone was observed a handful of times. The V call is TRBV27, the J call TRBJ2-1, with 7 bases identical to TRBD1. Losses at the gene ends were 9 bases for V and 4 bases for J; bases not matched to a gene: 6. Germline CDR1 MNHEY, CDR2 SMNVEV (reference sequence). This CDR3 contains 13 residues. CDR3 region: CASRTGMYNEQFF. The CDR3 DNA is TGTGCCAGTAGGACAGGCATGTACAATGAGCAGTTCTTC.

This chain joins TRBV27 and TRBJ2-2; D is uncertain. The germline V gene has CDR1 MNHEY and CDR2 SMNVEV (reference sequence). The CDR3 consists of 16 residues. Between the trimmed V and J ends, which lost 1 base and 1 base, there was a span of 10 bases. CDR3: CASSLLGAQNTGELFF. Written as DNA, the CDR3 is TGTGCCAGCAGTTTATTAGGAGCCCAGAACACCGGGGAGCTGTTTTTT.

This clone was seen only once. The CDR3 bases are TGTGCCAGTAGTATAAAGCAGGGTGAGAGAGCCAAAAACATTCAGTACTTC. Translation gives CASSIKQGERAKNIQYF. The genes are TRBV19 and TRBJ2-4, with D possibly matching TRBD1 (5 bases). The CDR3 spans 17 residues. Germline CDR1 is LNHDA and CDR2 is SQIVND (reference sequence). The V gene lost 2 bases and the J gene lost 0 bases, with 14 bases spanning the gap.

This chain links TRBV14 with TRBJ1-4; possibly TRBD1 for D (6 bases). From germline, CDR1 is SGHDN and CDR2 FVKESK. Trimming stripped 4 bases from V and 10 bases from J, with 16 bases between. This CDR3 region has 14 residues. The CDR3 loop is CASSPVGGVRKLFF. CDR3 coding DNA: TGTGCCAGCAGCCCCGTAGGGGGAGTCAGAAAACTGTTTTTT.

The chain is built from TRBV7-3 and TRBJ1-1, with 9 bases lining up with TRBD1. CDR1 and CDR2 from the germline V gene are SGHTA and FQGTGA. V was pared by 6 bases and J by 12 bases, with 8 bases of the junction left unmatched. The CDR3 runs to 12 residues. CDR3 protein: CASSYLGQGSFF. DNA for the CDR3: TGTGCCAGCAGTTACCTGGGACAGGGTTCTTTCTTT.

The gene calls are TRBV5-1 and TRBJ2-3, with 9 bases aligning to TRBD2. Unmatched junction bases numbered 5, after V lost 3 bases and J lost 0 bases. CDR1 SGHRS and CDR2 YFSETQ come from the germline V gene. The CDR3 length is 16 residues. The chain's CDR3 is CASSSRLAASTDTQYF. The CDR3 nucleotides are TGCGCCAGCAGCTCCCGACTAGCGGCTAGCACAGATACGCAGTATTTT. Full variable domain (outside the CDR3, taken from reference TRBV5-1 and TRBJ2-3): KAGVTQTPRYLIKTRGQQVTLSCSPISGHRSVSWYQQTPGQGLQFLFEYFSETQRNKGNFPGRFSGRQFSNSRSEMNVSTLELGDSALYLCASSSRLAASTDTQYFGPGTRLTVL.

This clone has only one observation. CDR3 sequence: CAGGTGPISGANVLTF. The CDR3, as DNA: TGTGCCGGGGGGACAGGCCCGATCTCTGGGGCCAACGTCCTGACTTTC. This rearrangement joins TRBV7-9 to TRBJ2-6; 8 bases agree with TRBD1. There are 16 residues in the CDR3. Germline V gene sequence: CDR1 SEHNR, CDR2 FQNEAQ (reference sequence). Trimming took 11 bases from V and 0 from J; bases not matched to a gene: 9.

This clone was detected a few times. This chain connects TRBV6-5 to TRBJ2-3, with a weak D call TRBD2 (6 bases). CDR1 is MNHEY and CDR2 is SVGAGI in the germline V gene. The CDR3 is made up of 15 amino acids. V lost 4 bases, J lost 2 bases, and 13 bases lay in between. DNA of the CDR3: TGTGCCAGCAGTTTCGGGGGAAGGGACACAGATACGCAGTATTTT. Amino acid sequence: CASSFGGRDTDTQYF.

This chain links TRBV5-1 with TRBJ1-1; D is uncertain. This CDR3 has 14 amino acids. V was trimmed by 0 bases and J by 1 base, leaving 7 bases between them. Looked up from germline, CDR1 is SGHRS and CDR2 is YFSETQ. The DNA of the CDR3 is TGCGCCAGCAGCTTGGGTCTCTGGAACACTGAAGCTTTCTTT. Translating gives CASSLGLWNTEAFF. Drawing the rest from reference TRBV5-1 and TRBJ1-1, the complete variable domain is KAGVTQTPRYLIKTRGQQVTLSCSPISGHRSVSWYQQTPGQGLQFLFEYFSETQRNKGNFPGRFSGRQFSNSRSEMNVSTLELGDSALYLCASSLGLWNTEAFFGQGTRLTVV.

The rearrangement uses TRBV2 and TRBJ2-2, with 7 bases matching TRBD2. The V gene's germline CDR1 is SNHLY and CDR2 FYNNEI. The CDR3 is made up of 14 amino acids. After removal of 7 bases from V and 2 bases from J, the junction contained 4 bases not matched to a gene. The DNA for the CDR3 is TGTGCCAGCAAGCGGGACGACAACACCGGGGAGCTGTTTTTT. As protein: CASKRDDNTGELFF.

This clone has a handful of counts. The chain employs TRBV25-1 and TRBJ1-1; D uncertain. Looked up from germline, CDR1 is MGHDK and CDR2 is SYGVNS. V lost 3 bases, J lost 3 bases, and 5 bases lay in between. The length of the CDR3 is 12 residues. CDR3 region: CASSDEYTEAFF. The CDR3 DNA is TGTGCCAGCAGTGACGAGTACACTGAAGCTTTCTTT.

J is TRBJ1-5 and V is TRBV9, with a weak D call TRBD1 (5 bases). Germline V gene sequence: CDR1 SGDLS, CDR2 YYNGEE. The ends were cut back, 2 bases at V and 2 bases at J, with 11 bases in the middle. The CDR3 consists of 15 residues. CDR3: CASSVGGSRNQPQHF. The CDR3 region has the DNA TGTGCCAGCAGCGTTGGGGGGTCGCGCAATCAGCCCCAGCATTTT.

V usage is TRBV27 and J usage is TRBJ1-5; possibly TRBD1 for D (5 bases). Germline V gene data show CDR1 as MNHEY and CDR2 as SMNVEV (reference sequence). The CDR3 is 12 amino acids. With 5 bases removed from V and 6 bases from J, the gap between germline ends came to 8 bases. CDR3 DNA: TGTGCCAGCAGTATGGGGGGTCAGCCCCAGCATTTT. Translating gives CASSMGGQPQHF.

The chain uses TRBV27 and TRBJ1-5; D ambiguous. CDR3 length equals 13 residues. The germline gives CDR1 MNHEY, CDR2 SMNVEV (reference sequence). V was cut by 5 bases and J by 9 bases, with 14 bases left in between. The CDR3 sequence: CASSPNPRWPQHF. The CDR3, as DNA: TGTGCCAGCAGTCCCAATCCACGGTGGCCCCAGCATTTT.

The chain uses TRBV7-2 and TRBJ1-1, with 7 bases identical to TRBD1. V gave up 0 bases and J gave up 10 bases; unmatched junction bases: 11. Looked up from germline, CDR1 is SGHTA and CDR2 is FQGNSA. The CDR3 length is 15 residues. This CDR3 reads CASSLATGIGEAAFF. The CDR3 nucleotides are TGTGCCAGCAGCTTAGCGACAGGGATAGGGGAAGCAGCTTTCTTT.

The chain carries TRBV7-2 and TRBJ2-3, with D possibly being TRBD2 (5 bases). The germline V gene encodes CDR1 SGHTA and CDR2 FQGNSA. The germline V and J ends were trimmed by 1 base and 1 base, with 9 bases remaining between them. The CDR3 is 15 amino acids. The CDR3 sequence is CASSLVGGRTDTQYF. The CDR3 DNA sequence: TGTGCCAGCAGCTTAGTGGGCGGGCGCACAGATACGCAGTATTTT.

Here the CDR3 DNA reads TGCGCCAGCAGCTGGGGACAGGGAGGATCCTACAATGAGCAGTTCTTC. Translating gives CASSWGQGGSYNEQFF. The chain uses TRBV5-1 and TRBJ2-1, with 9 bases identical to TRBD1. V shed 3 bases and J 1 base; nucleotides not matched to a gene: 5. The CDR3 contains 16 residues. The germline gives CDR1 SGHRS, CDR2 YFSETQ.

The chain uses TRBV11-3 and TRBJ2-3; D is perhaps TRBD1 (6 bases). The CDR3 has 16 amino acids. Trimming stripped 5 bases from V and 4 bases from J, with 19 bases between. Germline loops: CDR1 SGHNT, CDR2 YENEEA. This chain's CDR3 is CASSRGGAYEADTQYF. CDR3 in DNA: TGTGCCAGCAGCCGAGGGGGAGCTTACGAGGCAGATACGCAGTATTTT.

This sequence joins TRBV6-6 and TRBJ2-1; D might be TRBD2 (6 bases). Germline V gene sequence: CDR1 MNHNY, CDR2 SVGAGI (reference sequence). The V and J ends lost 8 bases and 4 bases respectively, with 15 bases between them. This CDR3 region has 14 residues. The CDR3 region has the DNA TGTGCCAGCGGAGGAGGAGGGGCTTACAATGAGCAGTTCTTC. Amino acid sequence: CASGGGGAYNEQFF.

This chain connects TRBV6-5 to TRBJ2-7, with D perhaps TRBD2 (5 bases). V lost 6 bases, J lost 4 bases, and 16 bases lay in between. This CDR3 has 14 residues. Germline loops: CDR1 MNHEY, CDR2 SVGAGI. The CDR3 region has the DNA TGTGCCAGCAGATCGGAGTCCGGGGTGTACGAGCAGTACTTC. It yields the protein CASRSESGVYEQYF.

The V call is TRBV11-2, the J call TRBJ2-7, with 7 bases matching TRBD1. The CDR3 is made up of 14 amino acids. The V gene's germline CDR1 is SGHAT and CDR2 FQNNGV. V lost 5 bases, J lost 3 bases, and 7 bases stayed unmatched. CDR3 coding DNA: TGTGCCAGCAGCGCTGACAGGGTTGGCTACGAGCAGTACTTC. Translating gives CASSADRVGYEQYF.

This clone occurred once. The V and J genes are TRBV28 and TRBJ2-1, with D perhaps matching TRBD1 (5 bases). CDR3 length equals 15 residues. Germline CDR1 and CDR2: MDHEN and SYDVKM. Trimming removed 2 bases at V and 1 base at J, with 9 bases between. The CDR3, as DNA: TGTGCCAGCAGTTTACAGGGTTCGTCCTACAATGAGCAGTTCTTC. Its translation is CASSLQGSSYNEQFF.

The chain combines TRBV19 with TRBJ2-2; TRBD2 matches 8 bases. The CDR3 sequence is 16 residues long. The germline gives CDR1 LNHDA, CDR2 SQIVND (reference sequence). V shed 3 bases, J shed 7 bases, and the junction held 10 bases outside the gene matches. CDR3 region: CASSMGRWLAGGELFF. DNA for the CDR3: TGTGCCAGTAGTATGGGACGCTGGCTAGCGGGCGGGGAGCTGTTTTTT.

This clone appeared a few times. The chain links TRBV2 to TRBJ2-7; 8 nucleotides align to TRBD2. Germline CDR1 is SNHLY and CDR2 is FYNNEI. Trimming cost V 6 bases and J 4 bases; bases outside gene matches: 8. CDR3 length: 14 residues. This chain's CDR3 is CASRPRAGAYEQYF. The CDR3 DNA reads as TGTGCCAGCAGGCCTAGAGCGGGGGCATACGAGCAGTACTTC.

The gene calls are TRBV2 and TRBJ2-3; TRBD2 aligns across 8 bases. CDR1 is SNHLY and CDR2 is FYNNEI in the germline V gene. The length of the CDR3 is 14 residues. The junction had 7 bases not matched to a gene; V was cut back by 5 bases and J by 6 bases. The CDR3 loop reads CASSSGQRGDTQYF. CDR3 nucleotide sequence: TGTGCCAGCAGTTCTGGACAGCGGGGGGATACGCAGTATTTT.

This chain joins TRBV7-2 and TRBJ2-7; the D gene is possibly TRBD1 (5 bases). The CDR3 has 14 residues. Trimming cost V 2 bases and J 1 base, with 9 bases left between them. Looked up from germline, CDR1 is SGHTA and CDR2 is FQGNSA. CDR3 sequence (DNA): TGTGCCAGCAGCTTATCCGGACAATCCTACGAGCAGTACTTC. Translating it yields CASSLSGQSYEQYF.

Comments on this clone: The junction does not match germline at one end; this may be a read error. V usage is TRBV28 and J usage is TRBJ2-3; possibly TRBD2 for D (5 bases). CDR1 and CDR2 (germline): MDHEN, SYDVKM. This CDR3 is 13 amino acids long. This CDR3 reads CPHRLQAADTQYF. The CDR3 bases are TGCCCCCACAGACTCCAAGCGGCAGATACGCAGTATTTT.

The rearrangement joins TRBV4-3 to TRBJ2-3; 9 bases are a match to TRBD1. This CDR3 is built from 15 residues. CDR1 is LGHNA and CDR2 is YSLEER in the germline V gene. Trimming at V came to 3 bases and at J to 4 bases, leaving 5 bases not matched to a gene. The CDR3 bases are TGCGCCAGCAGCCAGGAAAGGACAGGGGCAGATACGCAGTATTTT. Its translation is CASSQERTGADTQYF.

This chain joins TRBV4-3 and TRBJ2-5; unclear D gene. The germline V gene has CDR1 LGHNA and CDR2 YSLEER. V lost 0 bases and J lost 5, with 16 bases in between. The CDR3 loop spans 16 amino acids. Here the CDR3 reads CASSQDSGVMPETQYF. CDR3 in DNA: TGCGCCAGCAGCCAAGATTCCGGAGTTATGCCGGAGACCCAGTACTTC.